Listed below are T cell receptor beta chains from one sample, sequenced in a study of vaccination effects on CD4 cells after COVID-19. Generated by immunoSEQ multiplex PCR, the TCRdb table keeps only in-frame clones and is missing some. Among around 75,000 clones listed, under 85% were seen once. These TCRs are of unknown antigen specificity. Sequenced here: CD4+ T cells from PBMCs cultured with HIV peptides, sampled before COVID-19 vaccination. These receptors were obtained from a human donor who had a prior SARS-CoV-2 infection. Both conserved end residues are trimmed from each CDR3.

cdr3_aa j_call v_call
ASSLLSYEQY TRBJ2-7 TRBV3-1/TRBV3-2
ASSQEQGRTNEKLF TRBJ1-4 TRBV3-1/TRBV3-2
ASSLGGSYNEQF TRBJ2-1 TRBV5-1
AWSASTDTQY TRBJ2-3 TRBV30
ASSQPHLNIQY TRBJ2-4 TRBV4-2
ASSVEAGGLSTDTQY TRBJ2-3 TRBV9
ASSLGVHDTQY TRBJ2-3 TRBV5-1
ASSLSRYSPLH TRBJ1-6 TRBV27
ASSQDRAEINQPQH TRBJ1-5 TRBV4-3
ASTSAGLISYEQY TRBJ2-7 TRBV7-9
ASSMTTSSLYSYNEQF TRBJ2-1 TRBV19
ASSSDGTDTQY TRBJ2-3 TRBV6-5
ASGLVRGNTNEKLF TRBJ1-4 TRBV12-5
ASSYVGIGGSPLH TRBJ1-6 TRBV6-5
ASSPGSSGGTDTQY TRBJ2-3 TRBV18
ASSDQGNGYT TRBJ1-2 TRBV2
ASIKGDIQETQY TRBJ2-5 TRBV2
ASSQVPGLGWLINEQF TRBJ2-1 TRBV3-1/TRBV3-2
ASSLTGEGGYEQY TRBJ2-7 TRBV7-6
ASSPQLALEQY TRBJ2-7 TRBV14
ASSQVGRGRKNTGELF TRBJ2-2 TRBV3-1/TRBV3-2
ASSLLKGGPQARYGYT TRBJ1-2 TRBV11-2
ASSQDGATGETQY TRBJ2-5 TRBV5-1
ASSAWDRGLPYEQY TRBJ2-7 TRBV9
ASSLAPGFYEQY TRBJ2-7 TRBV5-8
ASREKGQGYGYT TRBJ1-2 TRBV19
ASSLVTRYSTDTQY TRBJ2-3 TRBV5-5
ATSRDPGQEETQY TRBJ2-5 TRBV15
ASSQDGAGGTDTQY TRBJ2-3 TRBV3-1/TRBV3-2
ASKGGTWNSPLH TRBJ1-6 TRBV2
ASSPMGQGGRSPLH TRBJ1-6 TRBV18
ASSWGLDRDRGSPQH TRBJ1-5 TRBV5-5
ASSLPGGGHSGANVLT TRBJ2-6 TRBV5-4
ASSYSPGQTQH TRBJ1-5 TRBV6-5
ASSRRLAGDNEQF TRBJ2-1 TRBV5-1
ASSLVTAAGMETQY TRBJ2-5 TRBV5-6
ASSEGLQSGNTIY TRBJ1-3 TRBV6-1
ASSQAFYGGLGYT TRBJ1-2 TRBV4-1
ASSREEDQPQH TRBJ1-5 TRBV4-2
ASSLGSGSFTDTQY TRBJ2-3 TRBV5-4
SVTQNDSYEQY TRBJ2-7 TRBV29-1
AISESSGVDTEAF TRBJ1-1 TRBV10-3
ASSTPLNRGSSHEQY TRBJ2-7 TRBV21-1
ASSHRYGSFPGELF TRBJ2-2 TRBV23-1
ASSTQGSGYT TRBJ1-2 TRBV6-5
ASSVGRDSTDTQY TRBJ2-3 TRBV9
ASSHRPKLGGYT TRBJ1-2 TRBV11-2
ASSQDPPVSNEQF TRBJ2-1 TRBV4-2
ASSDSSEQY TRBJ2-7 TRBV5-1